Described below is a single T cell receptor (beta chain) sequence and its context. No antigen is known for it. The data derive from a study of early T cells in non-severe SARS-CoV-2 infection. On the study more broadly: Sequencing of unsorted whole blood was done on bulk RNA, leaving chains unpaired.

From germline, CDR1 is SGHVS and CDR2 FNYEAQ. The ends were cut back, 8 bases at V and 0 bases at J, with 7 bases in the middle. The CDR3 runs to 13 residues. Findings and limits, study-wide: Using VDJdb, the matching emphasized anti-spike CD8 responses while missing private and CD4 specificities.

TCRdb passed the 5' RACE reads through MiXCR, listing each CDR3 protein once. This sample carries approximately 69,000 distinct CDR3 sequences, under 15% of them seen once, and the ten largest clones take roughly 2.5%. The sequence was collected from an adult who was a healthcare worker with PCR-confirmed SARS-CoV-2 infection or an uninfected control (not recorded which). The rearrangement joins TRBV7-6 to TRBJ1-4; no reliable D call. Material: whole blood, obtained at baseline. This CDR3 reads CASRVATNEKLFF. CDR3 nucleotide sequence: TGTGCCAGCCGGGTTGCAACTAATGAAAAACTGTTTTTT.